This TCR beta chain stems from a study of cytomegalovirus exposure and HLA in healthy donors. Whole-study context: Within an early data release were about 85 million unique TCRs drawn from HLA-typed donors.

On this clone: Its antigen is still unknown.

Unmatched junction bases numbered 1, after V lost 0 bases and J lost 0 bases. CDR3 length: 17 residues. CDR1 is SGHRS and CDR2 is YFSETQ in the germline V gene. Vbeta (60) and Jbeta (13) primers were used in the PCR. The data were produced by immunoSEQ multiplex PCR, yet TCRdb's version contains in-frame clones alone and is incomplete. The sample has about 100,000 clones, less than 80% seen once. General study findings and limits: Across all donors, roughly uniform sequencing depth was an assumption of the presence/absence analyses. A list of 150 to 200 TCR beta chains associated with cytomegalovirus was given.

The sample taken for sequencing was PBMCs. The chain recombines TRBV5-1 with TRBJ2-5, with 14 bases matching TRBD2. This clonotype originated in a man aged 25-45 years in good health and CMV-seronegative. CDR3 nucleotides: TGCGCCAGCAGCTTGGGACTAGCGGGAGGGTACCAAGAGACCCAGTACTTC. It yields the protein CASSLGLAGGYQETQYF.